The 6 T cell receptor beta chains listed next were all sequenced from one sample in a study of T cells in Graves' hyperthyroidism and ophthalmopathy. Regions amplified from RNA transcripts were the TCR beta CDR3 regions. HTBI primers were the set used in a first-round RT-PCR of the TCR CDR3. Each CDR3 protein is one row after TCRdb ran MiXCR on the multiplex PCR reads. This table has about 460,000 distinct CDR3 sequences, about 22% appearing once. Sequencing was performed on blood. The receptors were sampled from a woman aged 65 to 85 with Graves' ophthalmopathy.

This clonotype was observed a few times. This sequence joins TRBV19 and TRBJ2-1; 7 nucleotides agree with TRBD2. CDR3 length: 14 amino acids. CDR1 is LNHDA and CDR2 is SQIVND in the germline V gene (reference sequence). Losses at the gene ends were 3 bases for V and 7 bases for J; bases not matched to a gene: 6. CDR3 protein: CASSIVWGGNEQFF. CDR3 nucleotide sequence: TGTGCCAGTAGTATCGTATGGGGGGGAAATGAGCAGTTCTTC.

The chain is built from TRBV6-2 or TRBV6-3 and TRBJ2-5; 11 positions agree with TRBD2. The CDR3 extends over 16 amino acids. Germline CDR1 and CDR2: MNHEY and SVGEGT. V lost 7 bases to trimming and J lost 1 base; unmatched junction nucleotides: 8. CDR3 residues: CASIPIGTSGQETQYF. The DNA of the CDR3 is TGTGCCAGCATTCCCATCGGGACTAGCGGCCAAGAGACCCAGTACTTC.

The rearrangement uses TRBV20-1 and TRBJ2-3; the match to TRBD1 covers 9 bases. CDR1 and CDR2 from the germline V gene are DFQATT and SNEGSKA (reference sequence). The ends lost 5 bases at V and 4 bases at J; junction bases unmatched: 13. The CDR3 loop spans 16 amino acids. CDR3 amino acids: CSAPLQGAKGPDTQYF. Here the CDR3 DNA reads TGCAGTGCTCCTTTACAGGGGGCGAAGGGACCAGATACGCAGTATTTT.

This clonotype occurred many times. The rearrangement uses TRBV6-1 and TRBJ1-2; D unclear. The length of the CDR3 is 14 residues. CDR1 is MNHNS, CDR2 SASEGT, per germline. Trimming pared 5 bases from V and 2 bases from J, leaving 12 bases between. This chain's CDR3 is CASSSGSTNYGYTF. The DNA for the CDR3 is TGTGCCAGCAGTTCGGGTTCTACCAACTATGGCTACACCTTC.

This clonotype was counted between two and nine times. The junction shows a germline mismatch at one end, possibly a read error. This rearrangement joins TRBV7-2 to TRBJ2-6; D unresolved. Germline CDR1 SGHTA, CDR2 FQGNSA. CDR3 size: 14 residues. The CDR3, as DNA: TGTGCCAACAGCTTAGGGATTGGGGCCAACGTCCTGACTTTC. Translating gives CANSLGIGANVLTF.

V and J are TRBV7-2 and TRBJ2-2, with 13 positions matching TRBD2. The germline gives CDR1 SGHTA, CDR2 FQGNSA. Unmatched junction bases numbered 5, after V lost 3 bases and J lost 4 bases. CDR3 length: 17 amino acids. Here the CDR3 DNA reads TGTGCCAGCAGCTTGGGACTAGCGGGATCACGCACCGGGGAGCTGTTTTTT. The encoded protein is CASSLGLAGSRTGELFF.